This paragraph covers one T cell receptor beta chain sequence. The antigen remains undetermined. The data are from a study of PD-1 blockade in classical Hodgkin lymphoma. Whole-study results and caveats: It was CD4+ TCR diversity, not CD8+, that rose significantly by C4D1.

Brentuximab vedotin exposure varied among the patients, all of whom had relapsed after autologous stem cell transplantation. Magnetic depletion of non-target cells from thawed PBMCs yielded purified CD8+ T cells. The CDR3 sequence is 13 residues long. The V segment lost 6 bases and the J segment 6 bases; nucleotides outside the gene matches: 2. In germline, CDR1 is MRHNA, CDR2 SNTAGT. Data came from immunoSEQ multiplex PCR; TCRdb stores just in-frame clones and leaves some out. Among 25,000 to 30,000 clones listed, about 86% were seen once. V is TRBV6-4 and J is TRBJ2-2; 9 nucleotides line up with TRBD1. This TCR derives from a human donor with classical Hodgkin lymphoma. The material sequenced was CD8+ T cells from blood, taken at baseline. CDR3: CASSDRGAGELFF. The CDR3 DNA is TGTGCCAGCAGCGACAGGGGGGCCGGGGAGCTGTTTTTT.